This TCR beta chain was obtained from a study of blood T cell repertoires in COVID-19. In the study overall: The samples span acute and convalescent COVID-19 from the United States, Italy and Spain. T cells, B-cell-depleted T cells, or PBMCs provided the cDNA or gDNA that served as material.

Authors' methods: Estimates of nucleated cell counts were drawn from the amplification of reference gene primers. Some clones are missing from TCRdb's copy, which holds only in-frame ones; the method was immunoSEQ multiplex PCR. V and J calls plus clone size are reproduced from that table; the DNA served to infer D and trimming. The table has tens of thousands of clones, approximately 79% seen once. This clone came up many times. The CDR3 runs to 14 residues. V was cut by 2 bases and J by 3 bases, with 10 bases left in between. The germline V gene encodes CDR1 LGHDT and CDR2 YNNKEL (reference sequence).

The chain recombines TRBV3-1 (or the pseudogene TRBV3-2) with TRBJ1-2; TRBD1 is a possible D gene (5 bases). The specimen was peripheral blood. The receptor's source is a woman between 45 and 65 years old with acute or convalescent COVID-19. CDR3: CASSQSQTDYGYTF. In DNA, the CDR3 is TGTGCCAGCAGCCAAAGTCAGACAGACTATGGCTACACCTTC.